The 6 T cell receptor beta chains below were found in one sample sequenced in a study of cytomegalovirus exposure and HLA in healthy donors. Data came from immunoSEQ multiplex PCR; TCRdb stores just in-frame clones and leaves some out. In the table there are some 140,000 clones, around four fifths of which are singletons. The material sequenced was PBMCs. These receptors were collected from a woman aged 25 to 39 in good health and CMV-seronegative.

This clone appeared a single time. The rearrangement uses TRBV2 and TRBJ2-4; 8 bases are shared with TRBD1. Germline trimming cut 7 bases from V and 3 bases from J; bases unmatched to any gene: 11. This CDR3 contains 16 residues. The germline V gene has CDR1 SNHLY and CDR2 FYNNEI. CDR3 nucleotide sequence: TGTGCCAGCACCTACCTCCAGGGGGCCGGCAAAAACATTCAGTACTTC. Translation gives CASTYLQGAGKNIQYF.

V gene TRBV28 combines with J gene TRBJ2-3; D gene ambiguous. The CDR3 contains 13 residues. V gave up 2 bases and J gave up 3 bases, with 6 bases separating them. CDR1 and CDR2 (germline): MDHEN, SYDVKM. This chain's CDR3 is CASSLPGTDTQYF. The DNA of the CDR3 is TGTGCCAGCAGTTTACCCGGTACAGATACGCAGTATTTT. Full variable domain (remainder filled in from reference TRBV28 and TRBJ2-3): DVKVTQSSRYLVKRTGEKVFLECVQDMDHENMFWYRQDPGLGLRLIYFSYDVKMKEKGDIPEGYSVSREKKERFSLILESASTNQTSMYLCASSLPGTDTQYFGPGTRLTVL.

The CDR3: CASKAGIEQYF. CDR3 DNA: TGTGCCAGTAAAGCAGGTATCGAGCAGTACTTC. The chain uses TRBV19 and TRBJ2-7; D unclear. CDR3 length equals 11 residues. The germline CDR1 and CDR2 sequences are LNHDA and SQIVND (reference sequence). V lost 7 bases to trimming and J lost 6 bases, with 10 bases between them.

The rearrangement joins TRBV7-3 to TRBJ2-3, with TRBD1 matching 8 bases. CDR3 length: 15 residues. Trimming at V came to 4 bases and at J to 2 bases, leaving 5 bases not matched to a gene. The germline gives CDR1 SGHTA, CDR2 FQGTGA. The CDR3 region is CASSSGTGITDTQYF. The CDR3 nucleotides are TGTGCCAGCAGCTCTGGGACAGGTATCACAGATACGCAGTATTTT.

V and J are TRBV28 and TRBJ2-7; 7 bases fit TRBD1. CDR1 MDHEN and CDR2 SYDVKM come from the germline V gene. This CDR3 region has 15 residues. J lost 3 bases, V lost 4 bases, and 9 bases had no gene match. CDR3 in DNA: TGTGCCAGCAGTTACCCCGGGACAGCTTACTACGAGCAGTACTTC. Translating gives CASSYPGTAYYEQYF.

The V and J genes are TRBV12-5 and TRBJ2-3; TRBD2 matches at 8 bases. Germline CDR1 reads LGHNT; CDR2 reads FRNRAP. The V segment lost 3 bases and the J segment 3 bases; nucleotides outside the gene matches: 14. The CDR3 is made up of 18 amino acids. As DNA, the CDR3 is TGTGCTAGTGGTTTTCTCCCTGACGGGGGGGCCCAAACAGATACGCAGTATTTT. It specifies CASGFLPDGGAQTDTQYF.